The TCR beta chain described here comes from a study of cytomegalovirus exposure and HLA in healthy donors (dated by TCRdb to between 2016 and 2019). With regard to the full study: In an earlier analysis of approximately 500 of the donors, approximately 260 Gb of sequence data and about 110 million unique TCR beta sequences from 150 million to 200 million T cells were reported. The study combined high-throughput TCR immunosequencing, statistical association of individual TCRs with disease status, and machine learning to predict cytomegalovirus infection status. HLA typing covered class I and class II loci at four-digit resolution. In addition to the first cohort of approximately 650 subjects, a separate validation cohort of 120 different subjects was used. The number of typed donors differed by locus: 629-630 for A, B, C, DRB1 and DQB1; roughly 510 for DQA1; around 580 for DPA1; and around 490 for DPB1. Rather than drawing on any new phenotypic data, the later analysis identified candidate immune exposures from TCR beta sequences and the way those sequences occurred across donors. A handful of DR-DQ haplotypes were handled as single units for association and clustering because linkage in the cohort was strong. In a later analysis, previously published TCR beta repertoires from several hundred donors were re-analyzed and high-resolution HLA genotyping was added so that TCR occurrence patterns could be studied. Donor age, sex, ethnicity and CMV serostatus were compiled alongside the repertoire data. Genome-wide SNP genotypes for about 65% of the roughly 700 donors were used in a later genetic analysis, which treated that subset as a discovery cohort. To decide whether each TCR beta V gene segment behaved as functional or pseudogenic, an earlier analysis of some 540 of the donors relied on high-throughput TCR beta sequencing. Among 398 genotyped donors of the cohort, an average of roughly 240,000 unique TCR beta nucleotide sequences were sequenced per donor, around 18% of them non-productive. The aim of the study was to test whether cataloging public T cell receptors could identify signatures of past pathogen exposure. The study profiled the T cell repertoires of under 850 subjects by immunosequencing and related them to cytomegalovirus serostatus. About 280 gigabases of sequencing data and 91 million or so unique TCR sequences made up an early release that covered 640 HLA-typed donors. Of the approximately 370 genotyped donors, 65% to 90% were placed in the genetic ancestry cluster associated with self-reported Caucasian donors. All discovery cohort repertoires had been generated on a single sequencing platform. Findings and caveats that apply to the study as a whole: An association between a missense DCLRE1C variant and V-gene and J-gene trimming of TCR beta chains was found in a later genetic analysis and replicated in an independent cohort. Most TCR sequences were observed very rarely across donors, whereas some public TCRs were present in many individuals. Compared with equally common non-associated chains, HLA-associated TCR beta chains in a later analysis were more clonally expanded and had lower generation probabilities. A further reported finding was that TCR beta sequences accurately predicted the HLA-A and HLA-B alleles for most subjects in the first cohort. In a later genetic analysis, fewer N-insertions in productive TCRs were reported among donors in an Asian-associated ancestry cluster than the 666-donor mean. In an earlier analysis of some 550 of the donors, most TCR beta V segments were observed in productive rearrangements about 90% or about 30% of the time, broadly matching IMGT annotations. Because counts were too low, approximately 18 rarely observed V segments, including chromosome 9 orphons, were excluded from the earlier analysis of 587 of the donors. The presence/absence analyses assumed that sequencing depth was roughly uniform across donors, and that assumption may not be true. In a later analysis, TCR association rates were found to vary across HLA loci, with the most associated TCRs seen for DRB1 alleles and the fewest for HLA-C alleles. Because some donors lacked HLA typing at each locus, the association tests relied only on the typed subset. Most CMV-associated TCR beta chains appeared to be HLA-restricted in a later analysis, and the HLA associations seemed to be driven largely by CMV exposure. For the cohort, immune exposure information was limited to CMV serostatus. In the study, 150 to 200 TCR beta chains were listed as associated with cytomegalovirus. A cluster of highly shared sequence variants was judged likely to be a technical artifact of the sequencing pipeline. It was suggested by the authors that the approach could potentially be generalized to other disease states and immunological phenotypes. This cohort had only TCR beta chains sequenced, and the lack of alpha or paired-chain data limited which features could be detected. Correlated functional status among segregating V segments might reflect linkage disequilibrium, but an unknown experimental factor could not be ruled out. In a later analysis, 15,000 to 20,000 TCR beta sequences were associated with specific HLA alleles at a false discovery rate of 0.05. Some IMGT-functional V segments, including TRBV6-2 and TRBV6-3, could not be distinguished by the 87-base-pair reads and were therefore excluded. In vitro tests confirmed that a few of the cytomegalovirus-associated TCR beta chains recognize cytomegalovirus antigens. Assigning TCR associations to individual alleles was difficult when HLA alleles, especially DR and DQ, strongly co-occurred. In a later analysis, several top co-occurrence clusters were reported to appear linked to parvovirus B19, influenza, CMV and Epstein-Barr virus. The classifier was reported to diagnose cytomegalovirus status with high specificity and sensitivity in both the original and validation cohorts.

In total, approximately 690 healthy bone marrow donors made up the cohort. At the time of sampling, all cohort members were nominally healthy, though unrecorded immune exposures were likely present. The donor was CMV seronegative and belonged to the group of 350 or so seronegative cohort members. Every donor gave a peripheral blood sample, and the peripheral blood mononuclear cells from that sample were used for TCR beta sequencing. Genomic DNA was extracted from the blood cell samples with the Qiagen DNeasy Blood Extraction Kit. To prepare the library, the immunoSEQ multiplex PCR assay was applied. For the multiplex PCR, a mixture combining 60 forward primers for TCR Vbeta segments and 13 reverse primers for TCR Jbeta segments was used. The CDR3 region of rearranged TCR beta genes was amplified from genomic DNA by a multiplex PCR assay. On the Illumina HiSeq System, the amplified TCR beta libraries were sequenced as 87-base-pair reads. The original pipeline was this. A later analysis counted some 74 million unique TCR beta chains across the 670 or so repertoires, and 10 million to 12 million of these chains were shared by at least two donors. A nearest-neighbor algorithm error-corrected the raw reads and collapsed the reads into unique sequences, merging closely related sequences to remove PCR and sequencing errors. V, D and J gene segments were assigned by aligning CDR3 sequences to IMGT reference sequences. Each retained sequence needed at least a six-nucleotide match to both a V gene segment and a J gene segment. Rearrangements were called productive when the CDR3 lacked stop codons and stayed in frame with V and J; all others were non-productive. Following IMGT convention, CDR3 was defined as the stretch from the second conserved V-encoded cysteine to the conserved J-encoded phenylalanine. Sequences without an unambiguous match to a single V gene segment were excluded from the earlier analysis of several hundred of the donors. In an earlier analysis of several hundred of the donors, V segments were called functional above 56.7% productive rearrangements and were called segregating when the between-donor standard deviation exceeded 5%. A statistical classification framework was built to diagnose cytomegalovirus status from the catalog of TCR beta chain sequences. In a later analysis, TCR nucleotide sequences were compared against IMGT/GENE-DB human TR gene sequences so that V and J genes could be assigned. A later analysis assigned CDR3 sequences and most-parsimonious VDJ recombination scenarios with the TCRdist pipeline. In a later analysis, every TCR beta chain was defined by the combination of its CDR3 amino acid sequence and its V-gene family, and reads without a unique V-gene family were dropped. A later analysis removed over 500 highly shared, low-generation-probability nucleotide sequences to deal with suspected cross-contamination and a sequencing artifact. For each public chain, a later analysis derived a clonal expansion index from normalized ranks of inferred template counts within each repertoire. Generation probabilities in a later analysis came from a VDJ recombination model fitted to out-of-frame rearrangements, and those results were checked against IGoR. A later analysis scored TCR-TCR, TCR-HLA and TCR-CMV co-occurrence with hypergeometric tests, applying a repertoire-size bias correction to TCR pairs. A later analysis estimated false discovery rates by permuting HLA or CMV assignments 20 times. In a later analysis, co-occurring TCRs were grouped using DBSCAN, with TCRdist sequence similarity added in when clustering inside HLA-allele-positive subsets. For co-occurrence clustering, repertoires with fewer than 30,000 or more than 120,000 public chains were excluded, along with 4 to 6 repertoires with anomalous nucleotide sharing. TCRdb re-hosts the immuneACCESS table, in-frame sequences only. Its copies lack some clones; in the studies checked, an unresolved V gene accounts for under half of them, and the cause for the rest is not known. That table furnishes V, J and clone size, whereas the DNA furnished D and trimming. Here the sample has 80,000 to 100,000 clones; about three quarters occur a single time. The ten largest clones represent under 4.5% of the sample.

As to this clone: Which antigen it targets is not known. Base qualities were left out, and no much larger clone turns up one base away.

The CDR3 measures 15 amino acids from cysteine to phenylalanine. Of all the DNA, just the CDR3 is kept, 45 bases in frame from base 1. CDR1 and CDR2, per the germline V gene, are SGHTS and YDEGEE. Here V drops 4 bases and J drops 3 bases, and the junction holds 8 bases not matched to any gene. The chain links TRBV5-8 with TRBJ2-3; the junction holds 7 bases that match TRBD1. The TCR sequence derives from a man in his forties or fifties in good health and CMV-seronegative. Specimen: PBMCs. The sequenced DNA: TGTGCCAGCAGCGTGGGACAGCGTCAGACAGATACGCAGTATTTT. This codes for CASSVGQRQTDTQYF.